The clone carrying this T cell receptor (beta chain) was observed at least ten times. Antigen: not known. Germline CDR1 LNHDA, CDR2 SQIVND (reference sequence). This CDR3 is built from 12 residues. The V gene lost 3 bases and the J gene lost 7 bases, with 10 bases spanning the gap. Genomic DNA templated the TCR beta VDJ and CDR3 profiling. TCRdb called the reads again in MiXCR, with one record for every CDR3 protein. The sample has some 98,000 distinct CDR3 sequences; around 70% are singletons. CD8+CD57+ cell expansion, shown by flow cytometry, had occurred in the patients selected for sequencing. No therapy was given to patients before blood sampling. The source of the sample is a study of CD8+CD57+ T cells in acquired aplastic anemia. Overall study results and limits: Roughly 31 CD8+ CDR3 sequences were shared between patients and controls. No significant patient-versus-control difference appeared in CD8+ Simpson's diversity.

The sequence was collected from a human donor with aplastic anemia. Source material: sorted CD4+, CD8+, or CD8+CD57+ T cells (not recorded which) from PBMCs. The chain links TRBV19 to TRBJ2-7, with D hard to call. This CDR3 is CASSIRVREQYF. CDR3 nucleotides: TGTGCCAGTAGTATTCGGGTCCGGGAGCAGTACTTC.